Each of the 14 T cell receptor beta chains below was sequenced from the same sample in a study of CD8+ T cells in alopecia areata. Once RNA had been extracted, it was reverse transcribed into cDNA to act as the sequencing template. The table came from immunoSEQ multiplex PCR; TCRdb's copy has only in-frame clones and leaves some out. Of some 200,000 clones listed, approximately 60% were seen once; the top ten hold 3% to 3.5%. The treatment: oral pan-JAK inhibitor, 5-10 mg twice daily. Sequences were derived from CD4+ T cells sorted from blood, sampled at week 4, from a patient treated with tofacitinib. The receptors shown here come from a human donor with alopecia areata.

This chain uses TRBV30 with TRBJ2-7; 10 bases match TRBD1. This CDR3 region has 13 residues. V lost 2 bases to trimming and J lost 6 bases; unmatched junction nucleotides: 4. Germline CDR1 GTSNPN, CDR2 SVGIG (reference sequence). The DNA of the CDR3 is TGTGCCTGGAGTAATGACAGGGGGCCCGAGCAGTACTTC. The encoded protein is CAWSNDRGPEQYF.

V is TRBV25-1 and J is TRBJ2-7; D is perhaps TRBD2 (6 bases). This CDR3 has 13 amino acids. V was clipped by 8 bases and J by 6 bases, with 17 bases between them. Germline V gives CDR1 MGHDK, CDR2 SYGVNS. CDR3 region: CASGGHLAFEQYF. The CDR3 DNA reads TGTGCCAGCGGAGGGCACCTCGCCTTCGAGCAGTACTTC.

CDR3 region: CASSLTGGTYEQYF. The DNA for the CDR3 is TGTGCCAGCAGCCTGACAGGGGGCACTTACGAGCAGTACTTC. The chain joins TRBV28 to TRBJ2-7; 10 positions match TRBD1. Per the germline V gene, CDR1 is MDHEN and CDR2 is SYDVKM. The CDR3 totals 14 residues. Trimming removed 6 bases from V and 4 bases from J; junction bases left unmatched: 6. The full variable domain, in which reference TRBV28 and TRBJ2-7 provide the parts outside the CDR3, is DVKVTQSSRYLVKRTGEKVFLECVQDMDHENMFWYRQDPGLGLRLIYFSYDVKMKEKGDIPEGYSVSREKKERFSLILESASTNQTSMYLCASSLTGGTYEQYFGPGTRLTVT.

This chain joins TRBV9 and TRBJ2-6; D assignment may be TRBD1 or TRBD2 (6 bases each). The germline gives CDR1 SGDLS, CDR2 YYNGEE. V dropped 0 bases and J dropped 0 bases, with 10 bases sitting between them. The length of the CDR3 is 17 residues. For the CDR3, the DNA is TGTGCCAGCAGCGTAGAAGGGGGACTCTCTGGGGCCAACGTCCTGACTTTC. Translation: CASSVEGGLSGANVLTF.

The chain links TRBV30 to TRBJ1-1; D remains unclear. This CDR3 has 13 residues. The germline gives CDR1 GTSNPN, CDR2 SVGIG (reference sequence). The V end was cut by 2 bases, the J end by 1 base, with 8 bases between. The CDR3 protein is CAWSRRGNTEAFF. The CDR3 DNA is TGTGCCTGGAGTAGGCGGGGGAACACTGAAGCTTTCTTT.

The chain combines TRBV5-6 with TRBJ2-7, with 11 bases identical to TRBD2. The germline V gene encodes CDR1 SGHDT and CDR2 YYEEEE. The CDR3 is 17 residues long. V gave up 4 bases and J gave up 3 bases; unmatched junction bases: 12. The CDR3 region is CASSAGGLAGPIYEQYF. The CDR3, as DNA: TGTGCCAGCAGCGCGGGCGGACTAGCGGGCCCCATCTACGAGCAGTACTTC. Together with reference TRBV5-6 and TRBJ2-7, the CDR3 gives the full variable domain: DAGVTQSPTHLIKTRGQQVTLRCSPKSGHDTVSWYQQALGQGPQFIFQYYEEEERQRGNFPDRFSGHQFPNYSSELNVNALLLGDSALYLCASSAGGLAGPIYEQYFGPGTRLTVT.

The CDR3 loop is CAWSGTGSLAMGYGYTF. The DNA for the CDR3 is TGTGCCTGGAGTGGGACAGGTAGCCTAGCTATGGGCTATGGCTACACCTTC. The chain employs TRBV30 and TRBJ1-2; 7 positions agree with TRBD1. The CDR3 is 17 residues long. V trimming: 1 base; J trimming: 4 bases; junction bases outside the gene matches: 15. Germline CDR1 GTSNPN, CDR2 SVGIG (reference sequence).

This rearrangement joins TRBV30 to TRBJ2-1; no reliable D call. Germline assignment: CDR1 GTSNPN and CDR2 SVGIG (reference sequence). The V gene lost 5 bases and the J gene lost 1 base, with 12 bases spanning the gap. The CDR3 is 14 residues long. Written as DNA, the CDR3 is TGTGCCTGGCGGGTGTTCGAATCCTACAATGAGCAGTTCTTC. Protein sequence: CAWRVFESYNEQFF.

The genes are TRBV6-5 and TRBJ2-3; the D gene is possibly TRBD2 (7 bases). CDR1 and CDR2 (germline): MNHEY, SVGAGI. The CDR3 is 16 amino acids. V lost 0 bases, J lost 0 bases, and 10 bases lay in between. CDR3 sequence reads: CASSYSAGASTDTQYF. In DNA form, the CDR3 reads TGTGCCAGCAGTTACTCGGCGGGGGCTAGCACAGATACGCAGTATTTT.

This clone was detected only a few times. This rearrangement joins TRBV29-1 to TRBJ1-4; D is uncertain. The CDR3 spans 13 residues. Germline lookup yields CDR1 SQVTM and CDR2 ANQGSEA. The V end lost 4 bases, the J end lost 3 bases, and 9 bases lay between the germline ends. The chain's CDR3 is CSVGGSPNEKLFF. The CDR3 DNA reads as TGCAGCGTTGGAGGGAGTCCTAATGAAAAACTGTTTTTT. Looking up the rest from reference TRBV29-1 and TRBJ1-4 gives the full variable domain: SAVISQKPSRDICQRGTSLTIQCQVDSQVTMMFWYRQQPGQSLTLIATANQGSEATYESGFVIDKFPISRPNLTFSTLTVSNMSPEDSSIYLCSVGGSPNEKLFFGSGTQLSVL.

In its sample, this clone was seen a few times. V and J are TRBV28 and TRBJ2-7; 10 nucleotides align to TRBD1. CDR1 is MDHEN, CDR2 SYDVKM, per germline. V gave up 6 bases and J gave up 6 bases; unmatched junction bases: 8. The CDR3 sequence is 14 residues long. The CDR3 DNA follows: TGTGCCAGCAGCAGGCCGGGACAGGGGTTCGAGCAGTACTTC. Translated, it gives CASSRPGQGFEQYF.

The V gene is TRBV5-8, the J gene TRBJ2-7, with 9 bases aligning to TRBD1. The CDR3 totals 17 residues. The V gene's germline CDR1 is SGHTS and CDR2 YDEGEE. Losses at the gene ends were 5 bases for V and 4 bases for J; bases not matched to a gene: 16. The CDR3 nucleotides are TGTGCCAGCAGTCGTCCGAGTGGGACAGGGTGGATGTACGAGCAGTACTTC. As protein: CASSRPSGTGWMYEQYF.

This clone was seen a handful of times. The chain employs TRBV28 and TRBJ2-6; weak D call: TRBD1 (5 bases). The V gene lost 6 bases and the J gene lost 0 bases, with 12 bases spanning the gap. This CDR3 is built from 16 residues. Per germline, CDR1 MDHEN and CDR2 SYDVKM. The CDR3 sequence: CASRQGGPSGANVLTF. As DNA, the CDR3 is TGTGCCAGCAGGCAGGGTGGACCCTCTGGGGCCAACGTCCTGACTTTC.

This clone was found many times. The chain combines TRBV23-1 with TRBJ1-1; D is uncertain. TRBV23-1 is labeled an ORF, and its function is uncertain. The length of the CDR3 is 15 residues. V lost 3 bases and J lost 10, with 21 bases in between. This CDR3 is CASSHLRRRPWAAFF. The CDR3 nucleotides read TGCGCCAGCAGTCACCTGCGACGGAGGCCTTGGGCAGCTTTCTTT.